What follows describes a single TCR beta chain. The data were taken from a study of control samples from healthy donors and cancer patients. Germline V lookup: CDR1 MNHEY, CDR2 SMNVEV (reference sequence). There are 14 residues in the CDR3. The germline V and J ends were trimmed by 4 bases and 5 bases, with 14 bases remaining between them. Profiled with immunoSEQ multiplex PCR; TCRdb holds only in-frame clones, not every one. This sample has about 130,000 clones, with just under 95% found just once. This sequence was found in a man aged 25-45 years in good health. Input material: blood. The J gene is TRBJ1-1, the V gene TRBV27; perhaps TRBD1 as D (5 bases). The DNA of the CDR3 is TGTGCCAGCAGTTCAGGATGGGAGGGGACTGAAGCTTTCTTT. This codes for CASSSGWEGTEAFF.